The source of this TCR beta chain is a study of blood T cell repertoires in COVID-19 (TCRdb year 2020). For the wider study: Samples from collaborators originated in the United States, Italy and Spain and spanned both the acute and convalescent phases of COVID-19. HLA class I and class II types, where available, came from metadata supplied by the sample provider rather than from assay-based typing. Samples came from the ongoing ImmuneRACE study (first 160 participants) plus 1,254 subjects from 6 global collaborators. A de-identified subject ID, COVID-19 status, age in years and sex were almost always included in the sample metadata. The repertoires were released in a freely available public database intended as a resource for research on the immune response to SARS-CoV-2. Subjects who had been exposed to COVID-19, were actively infected with it, or had recovered from it provided the deeply sampled blood TCRbeta repertoires that made up the dataset. The material from the prospective study consisted of cDNA or gDNA derived from T cells, B-cell-depleted T cells, or PBMCs.

Collaborating institutions collected whole blood in K2EDTA tubes following their own protocols. For TCRbeta analysis, collaborators shipped samples as frozen whole blood, isolated PBMCs, or DNA extracted from either of those sample types. TCRbeta CDR3 regions were amplified from genomic DNA using the immunoSEQ Assay, a bias-controlled multiplex PCR. Concerning the study's data processing: Within the assay, amplification of reference gene primers was used to estimate how many nucleated cells each sample contained. Sequence reads were collapsed and filtered to measure the absolute abundance of every unique TCRbeta CDR3 rearrangement. For each sample, productive Simpson clonality was calculated as the square root of Simpson's diversity index across productive rearrangements. Not all clones reach the TCRdb copy of this immuneACCESS table, which keeps in-frame sequences only. Checked studies attribute under half of the gap to unresolved V genes and leave the rest unexplained. The DNA gave D and trimming, while V, J and clone size come from that table. The sample data list 200,000 to 250,000 clones, and almost 85% of these were observed just once. The top ten clones comprise about an eighth of the sample.

About this clone: The clone's antigen remains unknown. Within one base of it there is no much larger clone, and no base qualities were kept.

What the authors observed across the whole study: The quantity of clinical and demographic metadata differed by source and by participant and was supplied without curation.

Sequencing used peripheral blood. This TCR came from a woman between 40 and 55 years old with acute or convalescent COVID-19.

In nucleotide form, the sequence is TGTGCCACCTCCAACATCGGCGGGGGGTTCTCCTACGAGCAGTACTTC. This gives the protein CATSNIGGGFSYEQYF. Recombination connected TRBV10-3 to TRBJ2-7, with TRBD2 matching 8 junction bases. Sequences ENHRY (CDR1) and SYGVKD (CDR2) are obtained from the germline V gene. Trimming leaves V shorter by 10 bases and J shorter by 0 bases, with the junction holding 14 bases beyond the gene matches. Measured from the cysteine to the phenylalanine, the CDR3 is 16 residues long. Only the CDR3 DNA stays, 48 bases, in frame from base 1.